The present TCR beta chain was sequenced within a study of patients and donors after allogeneic stem cell transplantation. Trimming took 7 bases from V and 0 from J; bases not matched to a gene: 6. CDR1 and CDR2 (germline): SEHNR, FQNEAQ (reference sequence). The CDR3 consists of 15 residues. TCRdb processed the RT-PCR reads anew with MiXCR; each CDR3 protein has one entry. The sample consists of about 230,000 distinct CDR3 sequences, 13% to 15% of them appearing once. This clonotype has ten or more counts. Material: blood, either unsorted or a sorted T cell fraction (not recorded which). The V gene is TRBV7-9, the J gene TRBJ2-1; 7 positions match TRBD2. The sequence derives from a human donor who was either an allogeneic HSCT recipient or a stem cell or donor lymphocyte infusion donor (not recorded which). It is not recorded whose cells these are; they may come from a transplant donor. The CDR3 loop is CASNLWGGSYNEQFF. The DNA of the CDR3 is TGTGCCAGCAACCTATGGGGGGGCTCCTACAATGAGCAGTTCTTC.